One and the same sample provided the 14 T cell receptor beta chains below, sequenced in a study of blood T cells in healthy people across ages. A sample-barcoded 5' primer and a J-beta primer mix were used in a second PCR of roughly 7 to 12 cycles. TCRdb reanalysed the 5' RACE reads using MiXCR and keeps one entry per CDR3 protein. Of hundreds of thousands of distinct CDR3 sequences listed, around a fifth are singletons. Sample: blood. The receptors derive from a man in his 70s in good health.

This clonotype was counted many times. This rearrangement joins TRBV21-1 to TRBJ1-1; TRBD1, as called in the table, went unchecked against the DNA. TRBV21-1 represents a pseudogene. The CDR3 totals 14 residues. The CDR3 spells CASSKDQGNTEAFF. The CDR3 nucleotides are TGTGCCAGCAGCAAAGACCAGGGGAACACTGAAGCTTTCTTT.

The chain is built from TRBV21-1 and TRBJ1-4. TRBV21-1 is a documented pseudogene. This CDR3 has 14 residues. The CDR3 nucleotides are TGTGCCAGCAGCAAAGACAGTGGTAATGAAAAACTGTTTTTT. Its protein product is CASSKDSGNEKLFF.

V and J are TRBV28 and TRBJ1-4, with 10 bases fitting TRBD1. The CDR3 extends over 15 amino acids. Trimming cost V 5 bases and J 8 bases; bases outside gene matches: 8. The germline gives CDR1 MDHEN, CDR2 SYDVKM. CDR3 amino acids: CASSPGGQGEEKLFF. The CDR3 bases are TGTGCCAGCAGTCCCGGAGGACAGGGGGAAGAAAAACTGTTTTTT.

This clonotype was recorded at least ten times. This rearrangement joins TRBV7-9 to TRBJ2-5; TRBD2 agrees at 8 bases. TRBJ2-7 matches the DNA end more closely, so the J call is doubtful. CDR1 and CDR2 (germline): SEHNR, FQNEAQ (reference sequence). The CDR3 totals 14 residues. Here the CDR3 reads CASAGGALSYEQYF. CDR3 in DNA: TGTGCCAGTGCCGGGGGGGCTTTGTCCTACGAGCAGTACTTC.

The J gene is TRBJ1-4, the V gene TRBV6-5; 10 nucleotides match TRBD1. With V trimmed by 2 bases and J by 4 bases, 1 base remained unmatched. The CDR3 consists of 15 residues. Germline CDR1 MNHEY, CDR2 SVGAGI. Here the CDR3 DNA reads TGTGCCAGCAGTTACGGGACAGGGGATAATGAAAAACTGTTTTTT. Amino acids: CASSYGTGDNEKLFF.

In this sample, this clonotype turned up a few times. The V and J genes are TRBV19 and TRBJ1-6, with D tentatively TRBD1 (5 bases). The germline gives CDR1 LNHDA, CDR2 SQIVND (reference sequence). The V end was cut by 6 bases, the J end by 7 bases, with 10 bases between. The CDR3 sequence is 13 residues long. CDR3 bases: TGTGCCAGTAGCACAGCAGGGAATTCACCCCTCCACTTT. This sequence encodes CASSTAGNSPLHF.

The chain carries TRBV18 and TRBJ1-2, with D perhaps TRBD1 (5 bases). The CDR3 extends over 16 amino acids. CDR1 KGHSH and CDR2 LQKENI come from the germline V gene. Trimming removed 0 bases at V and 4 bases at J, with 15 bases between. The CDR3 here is CASSPPVGTAVYGYTF. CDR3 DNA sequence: TGTGCCAGCTCACCACCGGTCGGGACGGCGGTCTATGGCTACACCTTC.

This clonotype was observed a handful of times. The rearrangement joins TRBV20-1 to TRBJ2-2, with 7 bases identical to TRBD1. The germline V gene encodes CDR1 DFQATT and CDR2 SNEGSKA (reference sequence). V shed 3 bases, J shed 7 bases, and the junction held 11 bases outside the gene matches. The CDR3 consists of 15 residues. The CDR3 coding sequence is TGCAGTGCTAGTCGGGGCCTCCGGACAGGCGGGGAGCTGTTTTTT. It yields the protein CSASRGLRTGGELFF.

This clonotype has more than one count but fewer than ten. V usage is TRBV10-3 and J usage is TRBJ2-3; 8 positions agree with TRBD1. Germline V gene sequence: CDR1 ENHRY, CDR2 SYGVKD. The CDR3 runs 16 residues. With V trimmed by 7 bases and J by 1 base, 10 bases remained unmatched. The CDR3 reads CAIKFTQGVGTDTQYF. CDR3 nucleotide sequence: TGTGCCATCAAGTTCACACAGGGGGTAGGCACAGATACGCAGTATTTT.

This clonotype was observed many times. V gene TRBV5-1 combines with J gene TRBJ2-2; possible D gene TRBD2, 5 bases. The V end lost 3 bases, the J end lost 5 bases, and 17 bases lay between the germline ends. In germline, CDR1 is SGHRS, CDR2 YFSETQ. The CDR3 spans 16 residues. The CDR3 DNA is TGCGCCAGCAGCTCAGCGGCAGGAATACGGACCGGGGAGCTGTTTTTT. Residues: CASSSAAGIRTGELFF.

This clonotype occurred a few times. CDR3 in amino acids: CASSQDTGTTEAFF. CDR3 sequence (DNA): TGTGCCAGCAGCCAAGACACAGGGACCACTGAAGCTTTCTTT. The chain recombines TRBV3-1 with TRBJ1-1, with D possibly being TRBD1 (6 bases). Per germline, CDR1 LGHDT and CDR2 YNNKEL (reference sequence). V lost 0 bases to trimming and J lost 4 bases, with 9 bases between them. The CDR3 has 14 amino acids.

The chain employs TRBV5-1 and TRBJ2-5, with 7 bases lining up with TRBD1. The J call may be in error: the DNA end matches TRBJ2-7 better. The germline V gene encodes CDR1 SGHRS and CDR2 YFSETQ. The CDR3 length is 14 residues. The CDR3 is CASSLAGGINEQYF. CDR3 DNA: TGCGCCAGCAGCTTGGCAGGGGGAATCAACGAGCAGTACTTC.

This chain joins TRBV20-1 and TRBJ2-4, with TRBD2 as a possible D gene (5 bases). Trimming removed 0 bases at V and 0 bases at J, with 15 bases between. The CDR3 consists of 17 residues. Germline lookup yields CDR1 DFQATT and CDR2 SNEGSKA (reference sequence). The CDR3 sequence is CSARDPNSGLAKNIQYF. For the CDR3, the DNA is TGCAGTGCTAGAGATCCCAACAGCGGACTAGCCAAAAACATTCAGTACTTC.

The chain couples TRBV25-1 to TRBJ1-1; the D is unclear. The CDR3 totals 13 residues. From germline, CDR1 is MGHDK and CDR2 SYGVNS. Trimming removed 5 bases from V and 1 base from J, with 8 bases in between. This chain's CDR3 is CASSNGPNTEAFF. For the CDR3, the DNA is TGTGCCAGCAGTAACGGGCCGAACACTGAAGCTTTCTTT. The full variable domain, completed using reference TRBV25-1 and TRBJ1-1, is EADIYQTPRYLVIGTGKKITLECSQTMGHDKMYWYQQDPGMELHLIHYSYGVNSTEKGDLSSESTVSRIRTEHFPLTLESARPSHTSQYLCASSNGPNTEAFFGQGTRLTVV.